This passage covers 21 T cell receptor beta chains from one sample sequenced in a study of blood T cell repertoires in COVID-19. Clones were read by immunoSEQ multiplex PCR, and TCRdb kept only the in-frame ones, dropping some. The data hold over 300,000 clones, with around 87% observed a single time. What was sequenced was peripheral blood. The receptors stem from a man aged 18 to 30 with active or convalescent COVID-19.

The chain is built from TRBV5-8 and TRBJ1-5; D is uncertain. Trimming pared 0 bases from V and 4 bases from J, leaving 8 bases between. Germline CDR1 reads SGHTS; CDR2 reads YDEGEE. The CDR3 loop spans 14 amino acids. The CDR3 coding sequence is TGTGCCAGCAGCTTGGTCCAGATTAATCAGCCCCAGCATTTT. Its protein product is CASSLVQINQPQHF.

This chain links TRBV27 with TRBJ2-5, with TRBD2 identical over 7 bases. The ends lost 3 bases at V and 3 bases at J; junction bases unmatched: 4. Germline V gene sequence: CDR1 MNHEY, CDR2 SMNVEV (reference sequence). This CDR3 has 14 residues. The CDR3 loop reads CASSFNGGKETQYF. The CDR3 nucleotides are TGTGCCAGCAGTTTTAACGGGGGGAAAGAGACCCAGTACTTC.

The genes are TRBV18 and TRBJ2-7; 7 bases line up with TRBD1. V was pared by 9 bases and J by 2 bases, with 13 bases of the junction left unmatched. The germline CDR1 and CDR2 sequences are KGHSH and LQKENI. The CDR3 has 15 residues. CDR3 in amino acids: CASRTGAEKTYEQYF. CDR3 nucleotides: TGTGCCAGTCGCACAGGGGCCGAGAAGACCTACGAGCAGTACTTC.

The chain couples TRBV15 to TRBJ1-1, with 7 nucleotides matching TRBD1. CDR1 is LNHNV, CDR2 YYDKDF, per germline (reference sequence). J lost 5 bases, V lost 4 bases, and 10 bases had no gene match. The length of the CDR3 is 15 residues. The CDR3 is CATSKNRDRGTEAFF. As DNA, the CDR3 is TGTGCCACCAGCAAAAACCGGGACAGAGGGACTGAAGCTTTCTTT.

The chain carries TRBV5-4 and TRBJ2-3, with D possibly matching TRBD2 (6 bases). V was clipped by 4 bases and J by 2 bases, with 17 bases between them. Germline V gene data show CDR1 as SGHNT and CDR2 as YYREEE (reference sequence). The CDR3 has 16 amino acids. CDR3 DNA sequence: TGTGCCAGCAGCCCGGAGGGGCCGAGAGCCACAGATACGCAGTATTTT. This translates into CASSPEGPRATDTQYF.

The gene calls are TRBV6-5 and TRBJ1-1; TRBD1 matches 7 bases. The CDR3 consists of 13 residues. The V and J ends lost 1 base and 4 bases, in that order; junction bases with no gene match: 0. Germline lookup yields CDR1 MNHEY and CDR2 SVGAGI. CDR3 sequence: CASSYWDSTEAFF. As DNA, the CDR3 is TGTGCCAGCAGTTACTGGGACAGCACTGAAGCTTTCTTT.

As DNA, the CDR3 is TGTGCCAGCAGTTCCTTGGGGACAGGGGGAAACACCATATATTTT. Amino acid sequence: CASSSLGTGGNTIYF. The V call is TRBV6-6, the J call TRBJ1-3, with 9 bases that match TRBD1. The CDR3 sequence is 15 residues long. The trim removed 4 bases at V and 4 bases at J, leaving 5 bases unmatched. Germline CDR1 reads MNHNY; CDR2 reads SVGAGI (reference sequence).

The chain combines TRBV3-1 (or the pseudogene TRBV3-2) with TRBJ2-7, with D unresolved. V lost 2 bases to trimming and J lost 2 bases, with 13 bases between them. Germline values: CDR1 LGHDT, CDR2 YNNKEL (reference sequence). The CDR3 has 15 amino acids. The CDR3 spells CASSQYLAEPYEQYF. DNA of the CDR3: TGTGCCAGCAGCCAATATCTGGCCGAACCCTACGAGCAGTACTTC.

This clone was seen a few times. The chain joins TRBV28 to TRBJ1-6, with D maybe TRBD1 (6 bases). CDR3 size: 16 residues. V lost 3 bases and J 6 bases, leaving 15 bases between the germline ends. Per germline, CDR1 MDHEN and CDR2 SYDVKM. As DNA, the CDR3 is TGTGCCAGCAGTTTCTATGGTCAGGGGCGTAATTCACCCCTCCACTTT. This sequence encodes CASSFYGQGRNSPLHF.

The genes are TRBV7-3 and TRBJ1-6, with D possibly being TRBD1 (6 bases). V was pared by 2 bases and J by 10 bases, with 15 bases between. This CDR3 has 15 residues. Germline-derived CDR1 and CDR2 are SGHTA and FQGTGA. Here the CDR3 reads CASSLFAGAGSPLHF. CDR3 nucleotide sequence: TGTGCCAGCAGCTTATTTGCAGGGGCAGGGTCACCCCTCCACTTT.

The DNA for the CDR3 is TGTGCCAGCAGTTACTCGGGGACAGGGCTTTTCCAGCAGTACTTC. This encodes CASSYSGTGLFQQYF. This chain joins TRBV6-5 and TRBJ2-7; TRBD1 aligns across 9 bases. Germline loops: CDR1 MNHEY, CDR2 SVGAGI. J was trimmed by 8 bases and V by 0 bases; bases with no gene match: 8. This CDR3 has 15 residues.

V and J are TRBV6-2 or TRBV6-3 and TRBJ2-5; 14 nucleotides agree with TRBD2. CDR1 MNHEY and CDR2 SVGEGT come from the germline V gene. The CDR3 totals 14 residues. The V gene end was trimmed by 5 bases and the J gene end by 5 bases; junction bases not matched to a gene: 1. In DNA form, the CDR3 reads TGTGCCAGCAGTAGACTAGCGGGGGGGGAGACCCAGTACTTC. Translation: CASSRLAGGETQYF.

V usage is TRBV28 and J usage is TRBJ2-7; 7 bases are a match to TRBD1. The CDR3 spans 14 residues. The germline V gene has CDR1 MDHEN and CDR2 SYDVKM. V dropped 4 bases and J dropped 4; count of bases not matched to a gene: 7. The CDR3 DNA sequence: TGTGCCAGCAGTTCCCCGGGACAGACTTACGAGCAGTACTTC. Residues: CASSSPGQTYEQYF.

This chain connects TRBV4-2 to TRBJ2-7; 8 bases fit TRBD2. The CDR3 spans 17 residues. Germline-derived CDR1 and CDR2 are LGHNA and YNFKEQ. The ends lost 0 bases at V and 2 bases at J; junction bases unmatched: 9. DNA of the CDR3: TGTGCCAGCAGCCAAGAGAGTCAGCTAGCGGGTACCTACGAGCAGTACTTC. Amino acids: CASSQESQLAGTYEQYF.

For the CDR3, the DNA is TGTGCCAGCAGCTACGGGGGGGACGCCTACGAGCAGTACTTC. It codes for CASSYGGDAYEQYF. The chain uses TRBV6-5 and TRBJ2-7, with TRBD2 matching 8 bases. The CDR3 runs 14 residues. Germline V gene data show CDR1 as MNHEY and CDR2 as SVGAGI. V lost 6 bases, J lost 2 bases, and 6 bases stayed unmatched.

The chain employs TRBV6-5 and TRBJ1-2, with D perhaps matching TRBD1 (6 bases). Germline CDR1 reads MNHEY; CDR2 reads SVGAGI. Trimming pared 7 bases from V and 4 bases from J, leaving 19 bases between. CDR3 length: 15 amino acids. The CDR3 sequence: CASTKGTKEVYGYTF. The CDR3 DNA follows: TGTGCCAGCACCAAAGGGACAAAGGAGGTCTATGGCTACACCTTC.

V usage is TRBV7-9 and J usage is TRBJ2-1; 9 bases line up with TRBD2. CDR1 is SEHNR, CDR2 FQNEAQ, per germline (reference sequence). The CDR3 is 15 amino acids. After removal of 3 bases from V and 8 bases from J, the junction contained 8 bases not matched to a gene. The CDR3 nucleotides read TGTGCCAGCAGCTTTTTCGCGGGGGGGTCTGATGAGCAGTTCTTC. This codes for CASSFFAGGSDEQFF.

V is TRBV5-6 and J is TRBJ1-5, with D maybe TRBD1 (6 bases). The germline gives CDR1 SGHDT, CDR2 YYEEEE. The CDR3 has 16 amino acids. V lost 1 base to trimming and J lost 9 bases, with 20 bases between them. The CDR3 is CASSLKGQGLALPQHF. The CDR3 bases are TGTGCCAGCAGCTTGAAGGGGCAGGGGCTAGCTCTGCCCCAGCATTTT.

The rearrangement uses TRBV5-6 and TRBJ1-2; D call uncertain. Germline V gene data show CDR1 as SGHDT and CDR2 as YYEEEE. There are 15 residues in the CDR3. V was trimmed by 3 bases and J by 3 bases, leaving 15 bases between them. The CDR3 bases are TGTGCCAGCAGCTCGGGGATAATCAGCGACTATGGCTACACCTTC. This sequence encodes CASSSGIISDYGYTF.

The chain carries TRBV9 and TRBJ2-6, with TRBD2 identical over 7 bases. This CDR3 is 17 amino acids long. V was clipped by 0 bases and J by 0 bases; unmatched bases: 3. The V gene's germline CDR1 is SGDLS and CDR2 YYNGEE. CDR3 sequence (DNA): TGTGCCAGCAGCGTAGAGGGCGGGGGCTCTGGGGCCAACGTCCTGACTTTC. Its translation is CASSVEGGGSGANVLTF.

The chain couples TRBV19 to TRBJ2-3, with 9 bases lining up with TRBD1. Germline CDR1 reads LNHDA; CDR2 reads SQIVND (reference sequence). This CDR3 is 16 amino acids long. J lost 1 base, V lost 6 bases, and 8 bases had no gene match. CDR3 sequence reads: CASSDQTGGGTDTQYF. The CDR3 region has the DNA TGTGCCAGTAGCGACCAAACAGGGGGCGGCACAGATACGCAGTATTTT.